This TCR beta chain comes out of a study of CD4 T cells in relation to SARS-CoV-2 and coronaviruses. Unexposed donor CD4+ T cells date from about 2010-2018, before the COVID-19 pandemic. The cells were cultured for about 10 days before CD4+ T cells were isolated. Germline lookup yields CDR1 KGHSH and CDR2 LQKENI. The V and J ends lost 3 bases and 8 bases respectively, with 17 bases between them. CDR3 size: 15 residues. Details on this clone: Antigen specificity is unknown.

Data came from immunoSEQ multiplex PCR; TCRdb stores just in-frame clones and leaves some out. The sample shows 22,000 or so clones, about 81% of them seen only once. Study results and caveats: This crossreactivity analysis covered spike protein alone, no other viral proteins.

The clonotype comes from a human donor in good health. The rearrangement joins TRBV18 to TRBJ2-1, with D hard to call. The sample consisted of CD4+ T cells from PBMCs, cultured in vitro. The CDR3 DNA sequence: TGTGCCAGCTCACCCCAGGTCGAGGTAAACCATGAGCAGTTCTTC. It is translated as CASSPQVEVNHEQFF.